This TCR beta chain was captured by sequencing in a study of blood T cell repertoires in COVID-19. Sequenced by immunoSEQ multiplex PCR; TCRdb stores in-frame clones only, minus some. The sample includes tens of thousands of clones, 85% of them seen just once. Trimming cost V 4 bases and J 4 bases; bases outside gene matches: 4. Germline V CDR1 and CDR2: ENHRY, SYGVKD. The CDR3 contains 15 residues. The receptor was isolated from a man between 50 and 59 years old with active COVID-19. The chain is built from TRBV10-3 and TRBJ1-3; 10 bases match TRBD1. The specimen was peripheral blood. The CDR3 loop is CAISAGQGYGNTIYF. CDR3 coding DNA: TGTGCCATCAGTGCGGGACAGGGGTACGGAAACACCATATATTTT.